This T cell receptor delta chain emerged from a study of gammadelta T cells in human blood (TCRdb year 2020). What the work shows at the level of the full study, not this receptor alone: In the study, polyclonal expansion of innate gamma-delta T cells immediately after birth was reported to appear to be driven by microbial exposure.

On this clone itself: Its binding antigen is unknown. One base away there is no much larger clone; base qualities are not given.

Library preparation used RT-PCR. The sequencer was an Illumina MiSeq. Clone calls in TCRdb were regenerated from the public reads with CATT, after which identical DNA sequences shared one row. The sample records about 350 delta-chain clones, under 30% of which are singletons. The top ten clones comprise about a fifth of the sample. From the cysteine up to the phenylalanine, the CDR3 has a length of 17 residues. Only the CDR3 DNA stays, 51 bases, in frame from base 1. The germline V gene provides CDR1 TSWWSYY and CDR2 QGS. After removal of 3 bases from V and 4 bases from J, the junction retains 11 bases not matched to a gene.

Specimen: non-Vgamma9Vdelta2 gamma-delta T cells from infant blood. The TCR comes from a human donor. Recombination linked TRDV1 to TRDJ1, and TRDD3 aligns with 10 junction nucleotides. The CDR3 loop reads CALGESHIGGIRDKLIF. The DNA sequence is given as TGTGCTCTTGGGGAGTCCCACATCGGGGGGATACGCGATAAACTCATCTTT.